This T cell receptor beta chain was found in a study of OX40 agonist ivuxolimab in advanced cancers. Overall study results and limits: CD8+ T cells (on average) carried more expanded clones than CD4+ T cells.

The V and J ends lost 1 base and 7 bases respectively, with 20 bases between them. Per germline, CDR1 LGHNA and CDR2 YNFKEQ. The CDR3 extends over 17 amino acids. As to this clone: Its antigen is not identified.

TCRdb keeps only in-frame clones here, not all; method: immunoSEQ multiplex PCR. The data contain about 45,000 clones, around four fifths of them singletons. The chain links TRBV4-2 to TRBJ2-1; no clear D gene. Specimen: CD4+ or CD8+ T cells sorted from blood, collected in a trial of the OX40 agonist ivuxolimab. The origin of this receptor is an adult with an advanced solid tumor such as melanoma, head and neck, liver or kidney cancer. In nucleotides, the CDR3 is TGTGCCAGCAGCCAAGTGGTCACGACTGAAGATAAGAATGAGCAGTTCTTC. Translating it yields CASSQVVTTEDKNEQFF.